This T cell receptor (beta chain) derives from a study of CD8+ T cells in alopecia areata. Study-wide context: Patients received oral tofacitinib, 5 to 10 mg twice daily, for moderate-to-severe alopecia areata. Findings of the study overall: A large proportion of expanded lesional clones were detected persisting in scalp and blood during tofacitinib. Although TCR sharing was seen in mice, sharing across patients was less clear, possibly for HLA-related reasons.

CDR1 SQVTM and CDR2 ANQGSEA come from the germline V gene. The CDR3 consists of 14 residues. V shed 4 bases and J shed 4 bases, with 16 bases lying between them. Sample treatment: oral pan-JAK inhibitor, 5-10 mg twice daily. Obtained from alopecia areata patients were lesional scalp punch biopsies along with peripheral blood. It was cDNA, reverse transcribed from extracted RNA, that served as the sequencing template. TCRdb's table, derived via immunoSEQ multiplex PCR, lists solely in-frame clones and lacks some. The table lists tens of thousands of clones, around 67% of them singletons, with about a quarter in the top ten. Note on this clone: As yet, its antigen is unknown.

The origin of this receptor is a human donor with alopecia areata. The gene calls are TRBV29-1 and TRBJ1-2, with D maybe TRBD1 (5 bases). The specimen was CD8+ T cells sorted from blood, collected at week 24, from a patient treated with tofacitinib. CDR3 protein: CSVVQTGDTYGYTF. The CDR3 coding sequence is TGCAGCGTTGTTCAGACGGGGGATACCTATGGCTACACCTTC.